What follows is one T cell receptor beta chain and its context. Its antigen is as yet unknown. Using constant-segment primers, 5'RACE produced TCR alpha and TCR beta cDNA libraries carrying sample barcodes and UMIs. MiXCR was run by TCRdb on the 5' RACE reads, yielding one entry per CDR3 protein. The sample has around 510,000 distinct CDR3 sequences, roughly 22% seen once. The data were obtained in a study of T-cell memory formation after mild COVID-19. Study observations and caveats: Day 15 to 85 contractors were CD4/CD8 balanced; later expanders leaned CD4+.

Germline V lookup: CDR1 SEHNR, CDR2 FQNEAQ (reference sequence). This CDR3 is built from 17 residues. V lost 5 bases, J lost 0 bases, and 19 bases lay in between. The gene calls are TRBV7-9 and TRBJ2-5, with D possibly TRBD1 on 6 matching bases. The source material was PBMCs or a T cell subset sorted from them (not recorded which). This TCR came from an adult woman who had mild COVID-19 (a few samples of this study predate the infection). Cell type and time point are not known. The CDR3 nucleotides are TGTGCCAGCAGCCCCAATTTTGGGCAGGGGAACCAAGAGACCCAGTACTTC. This translates into CASSPNFGQGNQETQYF.